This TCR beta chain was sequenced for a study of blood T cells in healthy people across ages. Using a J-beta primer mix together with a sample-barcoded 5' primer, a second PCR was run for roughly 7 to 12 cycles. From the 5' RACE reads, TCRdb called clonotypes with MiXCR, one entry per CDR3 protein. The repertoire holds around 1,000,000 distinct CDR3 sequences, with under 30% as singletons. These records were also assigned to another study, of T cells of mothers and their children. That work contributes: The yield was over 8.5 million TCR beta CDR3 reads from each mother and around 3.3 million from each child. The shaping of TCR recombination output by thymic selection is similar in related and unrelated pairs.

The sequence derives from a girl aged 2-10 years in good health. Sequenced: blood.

The CDR3 nucleotides read TGCAGTGCTAGGGGACTAGCGGGAGGACTCACAGATACGCAGTATTTT. It codes for CSARGLAGGLTDTQYF. The J gene is TRBJ2-3, the V gene TRBV20-1; 15 nucleotides match TRBD2. The germline V gene has CDR1 DFQATT and CDR2 SNEGSKA (reference sequence). This CDR3 region has 16 residues. V lost 3 bases, J lost 2 bases, and 3 bases stayed unmatched.